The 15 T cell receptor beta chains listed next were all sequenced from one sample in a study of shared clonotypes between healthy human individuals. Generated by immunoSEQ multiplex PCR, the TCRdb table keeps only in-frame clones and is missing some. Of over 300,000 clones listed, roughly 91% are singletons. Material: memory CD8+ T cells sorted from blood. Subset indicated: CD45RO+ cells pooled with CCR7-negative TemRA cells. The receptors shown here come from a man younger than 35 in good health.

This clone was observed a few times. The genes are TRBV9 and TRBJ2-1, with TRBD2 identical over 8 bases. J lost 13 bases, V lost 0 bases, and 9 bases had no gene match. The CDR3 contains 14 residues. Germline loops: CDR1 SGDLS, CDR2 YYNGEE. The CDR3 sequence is CASSVENPGLEQFF. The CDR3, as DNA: TGTGCCAGCAGCGTAGAAAACCCGGGACTAGAACAGTTCTTC.

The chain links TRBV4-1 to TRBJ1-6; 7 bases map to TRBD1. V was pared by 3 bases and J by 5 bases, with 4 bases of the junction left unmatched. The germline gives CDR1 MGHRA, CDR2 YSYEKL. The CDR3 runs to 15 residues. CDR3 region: CASSQPGTDNSPLHF. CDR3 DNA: TGCGCCAGCAGCCAGCCCGGGACAGATAATTCACCCCTCCACTTT.

CDR3 nucleotide sequence: TGCGCCAGCAGCCAACTACAGGGGGAAGGGACAGATACGCAGTATTTT. It specifies CASSQLQGEGTDTQYF. The gene calls are TRBV4-3 and TRBJ2-3; 8 bases map to TRBD1. Germline CDR1 is LGHNA and CDR2 is YSLEER. CDR3 length equals 16 residues. V dropped 2 bases and J dropped 3; count of bases not matched to a gene: 7.

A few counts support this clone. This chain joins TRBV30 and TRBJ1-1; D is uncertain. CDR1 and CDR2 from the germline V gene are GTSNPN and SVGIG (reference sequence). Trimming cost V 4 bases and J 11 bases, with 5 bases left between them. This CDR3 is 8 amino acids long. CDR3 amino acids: CAWNGAFF. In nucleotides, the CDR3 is TGTGCCTGGAATGGCGCTTTCTTT.

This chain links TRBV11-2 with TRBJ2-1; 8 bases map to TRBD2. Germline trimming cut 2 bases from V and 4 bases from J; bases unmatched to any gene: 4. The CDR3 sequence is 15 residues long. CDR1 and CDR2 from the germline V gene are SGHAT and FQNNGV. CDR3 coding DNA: TGTGCCAGCAGCTTACTGGCTAGCGGGTACAATGAGCAGTTCTTC. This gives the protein CASSLLASGYNEQFF.

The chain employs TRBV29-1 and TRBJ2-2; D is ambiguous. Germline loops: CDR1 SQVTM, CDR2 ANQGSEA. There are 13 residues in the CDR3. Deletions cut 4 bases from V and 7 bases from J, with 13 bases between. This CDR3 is CSVASSLGGELFF. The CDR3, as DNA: TGCAGCGTTGCCTCCTCGTTAGGCGGGGAGCTGTTTTTT.

This chain's CDR3 is CASSLALRYEQYF. The CDR3 DNA reads as TGCGCCAGCAGCTTGGCGCTTCGGTACGAGCAGTACTTC. The rearrangement joins TRBV5-1 to TRBJ2-7; unclear D gene. The CDR3 is 13 amino acids. V was pared by 0 bases and J by 4 bases, with 8 bases between. CDR1 and CDR2 (germline): SGHRS, YFSETQ. Based on the CDR3 plus reference TRBV5-1 and TRBJ2-7, the full variable domain is KAGVTQTPRYLIKTRGQQVTLSCSPISGHRSVSWYQQTPGQGLQFLFEYFSETQRNKGNFPGRFSGRQFSNSRSEMNVSTLELGDSALYLCASSLALRYEQYFGPGTRLTVT.

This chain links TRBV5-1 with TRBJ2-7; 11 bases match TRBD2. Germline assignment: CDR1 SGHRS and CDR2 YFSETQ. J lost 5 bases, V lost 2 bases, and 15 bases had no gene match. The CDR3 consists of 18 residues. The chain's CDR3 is CASSFFLLAGDRWDEQYF. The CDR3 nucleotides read TGCGCCAGCAGCTTTTTTTTACTAGCGGGAGATCGATGGGACGAGCAGTACTTC.

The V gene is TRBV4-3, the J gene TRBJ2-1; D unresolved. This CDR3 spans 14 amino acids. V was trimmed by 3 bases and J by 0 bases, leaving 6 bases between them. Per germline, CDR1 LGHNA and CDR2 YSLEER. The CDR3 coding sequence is TGCGCCAGCAGCCACCATAACTCCTACAATGAGCAGTTCTTC. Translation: CASSHHNSYNEQFF.

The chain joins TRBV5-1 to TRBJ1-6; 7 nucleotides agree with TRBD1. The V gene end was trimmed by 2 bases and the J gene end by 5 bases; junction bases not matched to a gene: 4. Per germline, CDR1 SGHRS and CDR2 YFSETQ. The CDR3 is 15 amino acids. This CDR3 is CASSFDRVDNSPLHF. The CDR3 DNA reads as TGCGCCAGCAGCTTCGACAGGGTGGATAATTCACCCCTCCACTTT.

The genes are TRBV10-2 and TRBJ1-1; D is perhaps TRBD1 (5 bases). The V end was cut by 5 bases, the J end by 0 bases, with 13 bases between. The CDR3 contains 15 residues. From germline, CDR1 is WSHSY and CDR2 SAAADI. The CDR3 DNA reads TGCGCCAGCAGTAGATCGGGGGAGATGAACACTGAAGCTTTCTTT. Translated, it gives CASSRSGEMNTEAFF.

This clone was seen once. The CDR3 nucleotides are TGTGCCTGGAGTGTATTTGGGGACAGAGGCTTCGATGAGCAGTTCTTC. It codes for CAWSVFGDRGFDEQFF. This rearrangement joins TRBV30 to TRBJ2-1, with 7 bases fitting TRBD1. This CDR3 region has 16 residues. Per the germline V gene, CDR1 is GTSNPN and CDR2 is SVGIG (reference sequence). J gave up 8 bases and V 0 bases, and 13 bases lay outside the gene matches.

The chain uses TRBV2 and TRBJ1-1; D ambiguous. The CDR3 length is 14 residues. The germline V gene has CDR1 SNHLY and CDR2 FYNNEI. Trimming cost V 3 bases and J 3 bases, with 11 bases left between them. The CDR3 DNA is TGTGCCAGCAGTGACGAGCGGGGAGACACTGAAGCTTTCTTT. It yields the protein CASSDERGDTEAFF.

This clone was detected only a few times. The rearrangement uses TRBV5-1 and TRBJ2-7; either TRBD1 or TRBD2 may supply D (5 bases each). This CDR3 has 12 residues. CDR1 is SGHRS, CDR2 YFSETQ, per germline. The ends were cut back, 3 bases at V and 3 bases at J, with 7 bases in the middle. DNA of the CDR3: TGCGCCAGCAGCTGGGACGGCTACGAGCAGTACTTC. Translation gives CASSWDGYEQYF. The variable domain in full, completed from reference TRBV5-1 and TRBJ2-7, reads KAGVTQTPRYLIKTRGQQVTLSCSPISGHRSVSWYQQTPGQGLQFLFEYFSETQRNKGNFPGRFSGRQFSNSRSEMNVSTLELGDSALYLCASSWDGYEQYFGPGTRLTVT.

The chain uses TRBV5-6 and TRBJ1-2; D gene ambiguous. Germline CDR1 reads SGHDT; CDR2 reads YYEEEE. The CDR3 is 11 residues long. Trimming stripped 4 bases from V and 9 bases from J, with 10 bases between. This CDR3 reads CASSPGGSYTF. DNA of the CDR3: TGTGCCAGCAGCCCCGGAGGGAGCTACACCTTC.